The text below deals with one T cell receptor beta chain. Its antigen remains unidentified. Only in-frame clones appear in the TCRdb table, and some are missing; sequencing was by immunoSEQ multiplex PCR. The data hold around 100,000 clones, with 89% observed a single time. These data come from a study of T cell responses to AZD1222 COVID-19 vaccine. The CDR3 sequence is 13 residues long. Looked up from germline, CDR1 is SGHRS and CDR2 is YFSETQ. V was shortened by 4 bases and J by 3 bases, with 8 bases between the two germline ends. Points from the study as a whole: Mostly white British, mostly female donors; authors suggested clonal diversity may be underestimated.

The chain recombines TRBV5-1 with TRBJ2-1, with a possible D match to TRBD2 (5 bases). This receptor was identified in an adult in good health. The sequencing used peripheral blood, collected on day 0 of AZD1222 vaccination. The DNA for the CDR3 is TGCGCCAGCAGCGCCGGGAACTACAATGAGCAGTTCTTC. Its protein product is CASSAGNYNEQFF.